This passage covers 3 T cell receptor beta chains from one sample sequenced in a study of blood T cell repertoires in COVID-19. The assay was immunoSEQ multiplex PCR, and TCRdb's table has in-frame clones only and misses some. The data contain some 250,000 clones, 70% to 90% of them seen just once; the ten biggest clones take up roughly 4.9%. Sequencing was performed on peripheral blood. These receptors were taken from a woman aged 55-69 years with COVID-19, enrolled during active disease.

The V gene is TRBV28, the J gene TRBJ2-1; 8 positions agree with TRBD1. In germline, CDR1 is MDHEN, CDR2 SYDVKM. The CDR3 contains 13 residues. The V and J ends lost 6 bases and 8 bases, in that order; junction bases with no gene match: 6. CDR3 sequence: CASSSPGGYEQFF. The CDR3 nucleotides are TGTGCCAGCAGCTCTCCAGGGGGCTATGAGCAGTTCTTC. The full variable domain, completed using reference TRBV28 and TRBJ2-1, is DVKVTQSSRYLVKRTGEKVFLECVQDMDHENMFWYRQDPGLGLRLIYFSYDVKMKEKGDIPEGYSVSREKKERFSLILESASTNQTSMYLCASSSPGGYEQFFGPGTRLTVL.

J is TRBJ1-2 and V is TRBV27, with TRBD1 as a possible D gene (6 bases). The CDR3 runs 15 residues. Trimming took off 5 bases at V and 5 bases at J, with 18 bases between the two ends. CDR1 is MNHEY and CDR2 is SMNVEV in the germline V gene (reference sequence). The CDR3 sequence: CASSPQGKGPYGYTF. The CDR3 coding sequence is TGTGCCAGCAGTCCGCAGGGGAAAGGTCCGTATGGCTACACCTTC.

The chain carries TRBV28 and TRBJ1-5; TRBD1 aligns across 8 bases. Germline V gene sequence: CDR1 MDHEN, CDR2 SYDVKM. The CDR3 contains 15 residues. V was pared by 5 bases and J by 4 bases, with 7 bases of the junction left unmatched. The DNA for the CDR3 is TGTGCCAGCAGTCCCCCGGACAGGGAGAATCAGCCCCAGCATTTT. Amino acids: CASSPPDRENQPQHF.